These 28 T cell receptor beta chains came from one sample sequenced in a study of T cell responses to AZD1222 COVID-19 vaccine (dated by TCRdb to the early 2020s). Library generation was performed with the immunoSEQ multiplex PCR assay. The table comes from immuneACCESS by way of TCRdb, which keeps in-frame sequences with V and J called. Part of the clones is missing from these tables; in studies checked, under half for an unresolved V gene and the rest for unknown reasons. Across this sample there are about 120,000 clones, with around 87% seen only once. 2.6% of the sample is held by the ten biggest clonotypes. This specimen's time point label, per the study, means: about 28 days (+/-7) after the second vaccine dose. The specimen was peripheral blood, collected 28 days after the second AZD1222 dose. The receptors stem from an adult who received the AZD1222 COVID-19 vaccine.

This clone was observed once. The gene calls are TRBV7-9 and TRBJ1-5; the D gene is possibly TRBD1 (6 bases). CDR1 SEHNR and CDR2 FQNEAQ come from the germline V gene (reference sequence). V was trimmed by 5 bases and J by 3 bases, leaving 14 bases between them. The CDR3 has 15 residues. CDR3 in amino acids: CASSAVGGPNQPQHF. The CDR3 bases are TGTGCCAGCAGCGCAGTGGGGGGCCCCAATCAGCCCCAGCATTTT. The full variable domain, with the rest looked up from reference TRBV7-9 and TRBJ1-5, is DTGVSQNPRHKITKRGQNVTFRCDPISEHNRLYWYRQTLGQGPEFLTYFQNEAQLEKSRLLSDRFSAERPKGSFSTLEIQRTEQGDSAMYLCASSAVGGPNQPQHFGDGTRLSIL.

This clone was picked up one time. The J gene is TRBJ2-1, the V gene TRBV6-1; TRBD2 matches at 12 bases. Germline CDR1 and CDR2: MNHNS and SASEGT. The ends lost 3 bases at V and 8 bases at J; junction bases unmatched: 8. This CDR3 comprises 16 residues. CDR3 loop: CASSDPSGGAVYEQFF. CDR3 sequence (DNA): TGTGCCAGCAGTGATCCTAGCGGGGGGGCCGTCTATGAGCAGTTCTTC.

The CDR3: CASSQGESLPLFF. Written as DNA, the CDR3 is TGCGCCAGCAGCCAAGGGGAATCCCTCCCACTGTTTTTT. The chain recombines TRBV5-1 with TRBJ1-4; a weak D match, TRBD1 (5 bases). CDR3 length: 13 amino acids. Trimming shortened V by 4 bases and J by 13 bases, and 17 bases separated the two germline ends. The germline V gene encodes CDR1 SGHRS and CDR2 YFSETQ.

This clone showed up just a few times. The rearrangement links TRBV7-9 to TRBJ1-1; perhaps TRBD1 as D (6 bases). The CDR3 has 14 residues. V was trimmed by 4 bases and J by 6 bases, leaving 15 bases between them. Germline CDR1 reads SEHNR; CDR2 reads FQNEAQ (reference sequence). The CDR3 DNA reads TGTGCCAGCAGCTCTAGGGGGGCAGTGCCTGAAGCTTTCTTT. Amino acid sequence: CASSSRGAVPEAFF.

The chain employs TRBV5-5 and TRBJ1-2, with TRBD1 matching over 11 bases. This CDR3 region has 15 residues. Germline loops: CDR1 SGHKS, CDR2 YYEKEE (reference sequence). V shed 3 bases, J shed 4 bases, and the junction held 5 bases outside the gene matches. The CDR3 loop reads CASSYTGQGVYGYTF. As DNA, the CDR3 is TGTGCCAGCAGCTACACGGGACAGGGGGTCTATGGCTACACCTTC.

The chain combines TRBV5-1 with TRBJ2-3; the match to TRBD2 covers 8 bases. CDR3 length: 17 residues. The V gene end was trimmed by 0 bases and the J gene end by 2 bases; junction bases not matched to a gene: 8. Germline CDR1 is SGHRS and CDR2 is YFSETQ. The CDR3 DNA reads TGCGCCAGCAGCTTGGAAGGGCGGGGGGCCGACACAGATACGCAGTATTTT. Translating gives CASSLEGRGADTDTQYF.

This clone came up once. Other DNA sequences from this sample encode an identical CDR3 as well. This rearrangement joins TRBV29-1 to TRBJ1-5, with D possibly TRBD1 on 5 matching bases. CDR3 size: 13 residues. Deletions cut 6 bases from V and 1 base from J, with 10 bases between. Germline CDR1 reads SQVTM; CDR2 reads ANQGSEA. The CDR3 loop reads CSVGQGSNQPQHF. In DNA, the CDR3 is TGCAGCGTAGGTCAGGGAAGCAATCAGCCCCAGCATTTT.

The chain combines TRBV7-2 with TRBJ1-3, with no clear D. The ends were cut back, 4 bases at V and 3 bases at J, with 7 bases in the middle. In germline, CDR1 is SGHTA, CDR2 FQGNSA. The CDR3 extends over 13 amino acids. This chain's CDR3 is CASSSLYGNTIYF. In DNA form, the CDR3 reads TGTGCCAGCAGCTCCCTCTATGGAAACACCATATATTTT.

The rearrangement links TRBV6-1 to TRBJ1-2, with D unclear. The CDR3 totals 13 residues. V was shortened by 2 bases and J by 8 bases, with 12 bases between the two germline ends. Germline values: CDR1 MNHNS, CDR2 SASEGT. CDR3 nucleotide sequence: TGTGCCAGCAGTGAATGGCAGGATAGGGGCTACACCTTC. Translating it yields CASSEWQDRGYTF.

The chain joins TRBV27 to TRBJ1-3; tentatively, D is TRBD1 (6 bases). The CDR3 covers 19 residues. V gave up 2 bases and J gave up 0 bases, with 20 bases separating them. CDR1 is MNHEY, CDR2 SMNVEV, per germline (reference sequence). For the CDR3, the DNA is TGTGCCAGCAGTTTAGAGAGTAGTGAAGGGACAATCTCTGGAAACACCATATATTTT. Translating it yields CASSLESSEGTISGNTIYF.

In nucleotides, the CDR3 is TGTGCCAGCAGCCCTTATCCAGGGGGCGCCGGCTATGGCTACACCTTC. This gives the protein CASSPYPGGAGYGYTF. J is TRBJ1-2 and V is TRBV9; 8 positions agree with TRBD1. V was pared by 4 bases and J by 4 bases, with 12 bases of the junction left unmatched. This CDR3 contains 16 residues. Germline values: CDR1 SGDLS, CDR2 YYNGEE.

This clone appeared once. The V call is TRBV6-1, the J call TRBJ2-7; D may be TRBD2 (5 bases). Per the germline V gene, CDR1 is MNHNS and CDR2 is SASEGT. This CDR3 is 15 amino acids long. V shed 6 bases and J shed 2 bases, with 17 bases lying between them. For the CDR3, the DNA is TGTGCCAGCAGACTACAAGGGAGTCTGACCTACGAGCAGTACTTC. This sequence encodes CASRLQGSLTYEQYF.

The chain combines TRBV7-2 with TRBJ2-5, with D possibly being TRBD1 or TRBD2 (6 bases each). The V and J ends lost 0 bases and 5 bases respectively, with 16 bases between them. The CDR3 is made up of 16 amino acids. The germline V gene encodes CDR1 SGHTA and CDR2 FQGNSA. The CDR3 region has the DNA TGTGCCAGCAGCTTAGCGGGGGGCTATACCGGGGAGACCCAGTACTTC. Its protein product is CASSLAGGYTGETQYF.

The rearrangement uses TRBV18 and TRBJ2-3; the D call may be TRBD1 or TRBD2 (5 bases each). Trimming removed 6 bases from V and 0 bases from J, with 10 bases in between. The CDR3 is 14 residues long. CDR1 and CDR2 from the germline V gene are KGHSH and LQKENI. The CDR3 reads CASSPRDSTDTQYF. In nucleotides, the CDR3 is TGTGCCAGCTCCCCCCGGGACAGCACAGATACGCAGTATTTT.

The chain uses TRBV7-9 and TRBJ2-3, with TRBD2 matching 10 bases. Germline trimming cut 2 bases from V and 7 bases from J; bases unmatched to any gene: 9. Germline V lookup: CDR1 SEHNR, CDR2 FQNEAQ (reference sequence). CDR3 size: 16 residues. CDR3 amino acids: CASSLPLSGGGNTQYF. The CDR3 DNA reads TGTGCCAGCAGCTTACCGCTGAGCGGGGGGGGGAATACGCAGTATTTT.

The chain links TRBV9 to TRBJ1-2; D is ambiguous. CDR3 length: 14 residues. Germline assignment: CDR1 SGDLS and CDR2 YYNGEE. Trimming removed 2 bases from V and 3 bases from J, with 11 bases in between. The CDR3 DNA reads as TGTGCCAGCAGCGTCCTGGCGGGCGACTATGGCTACACCTTC. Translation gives CASSVLAGDYGYTF.

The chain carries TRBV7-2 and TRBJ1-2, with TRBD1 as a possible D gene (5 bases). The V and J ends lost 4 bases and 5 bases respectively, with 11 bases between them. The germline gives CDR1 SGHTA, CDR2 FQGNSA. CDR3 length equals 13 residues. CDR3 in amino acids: CASSSGRVYGYTF. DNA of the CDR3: TGTGCCAGCAGCTCGGGCAGGGTGTATGGCTACACCTTC.

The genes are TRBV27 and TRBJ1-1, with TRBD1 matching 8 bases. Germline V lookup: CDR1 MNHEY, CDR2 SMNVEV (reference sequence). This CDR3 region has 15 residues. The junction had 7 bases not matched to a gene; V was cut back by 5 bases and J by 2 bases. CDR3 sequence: CASSHGQGRNTEAFF. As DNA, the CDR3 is TGTGCCAGCAGTCACGGACAGGGCCGCAACACTGAAGCTTTCTTT.

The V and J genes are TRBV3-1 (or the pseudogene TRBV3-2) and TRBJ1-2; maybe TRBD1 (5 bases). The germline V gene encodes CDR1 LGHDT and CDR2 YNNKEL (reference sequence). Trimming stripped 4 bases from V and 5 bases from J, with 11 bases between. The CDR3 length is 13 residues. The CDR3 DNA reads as TGTGCCAGCAGCCCCGGGACCGATTATGGCTACACCTTC. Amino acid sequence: CASSPGTDYGYTF.

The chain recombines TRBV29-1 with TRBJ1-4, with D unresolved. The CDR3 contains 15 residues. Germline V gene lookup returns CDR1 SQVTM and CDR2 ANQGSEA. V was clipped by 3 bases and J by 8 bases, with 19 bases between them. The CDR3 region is CSVEEMGTGKEKLFF. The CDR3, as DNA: TGCAGCGTTGAGGAGATGGGTACTGGGAAGGAAAAACTGTTTTTT.

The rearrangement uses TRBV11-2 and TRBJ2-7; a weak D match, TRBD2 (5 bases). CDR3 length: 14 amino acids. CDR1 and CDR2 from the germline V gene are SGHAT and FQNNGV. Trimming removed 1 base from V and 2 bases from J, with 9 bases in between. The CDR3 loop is CASSLVPGAYEQYF. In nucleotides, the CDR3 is TGTGCCAGCAGCTTAGTTCCCGGGGCCTACGAGCAGTACTTC.

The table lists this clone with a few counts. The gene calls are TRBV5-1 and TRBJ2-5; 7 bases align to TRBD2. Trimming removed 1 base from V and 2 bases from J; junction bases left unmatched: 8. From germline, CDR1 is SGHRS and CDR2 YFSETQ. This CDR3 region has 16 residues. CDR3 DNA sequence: TGCGCCAGCAGCTTGTCTGAGGCGGGGGTGCAAGAGACCCAGTACTTC. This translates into CASSLSEAGVQETQYF.

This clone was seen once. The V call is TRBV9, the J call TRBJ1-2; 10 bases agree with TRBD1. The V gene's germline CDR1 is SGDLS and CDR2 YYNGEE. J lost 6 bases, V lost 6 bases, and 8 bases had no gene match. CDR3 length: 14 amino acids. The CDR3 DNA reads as TGTGCCAGCACCCCAGCCGGGACAGGGGATGGCTACACCTTC. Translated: CASTPAGTGDGYTF.

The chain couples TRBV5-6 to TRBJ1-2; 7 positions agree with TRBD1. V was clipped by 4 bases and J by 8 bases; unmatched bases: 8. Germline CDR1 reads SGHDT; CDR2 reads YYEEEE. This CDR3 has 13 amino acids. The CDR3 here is CASSVDRAWGYTF. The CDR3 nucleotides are TGTGCCAGCAGCGTTGACAGGGCGTGGGGCTACACCTTC.

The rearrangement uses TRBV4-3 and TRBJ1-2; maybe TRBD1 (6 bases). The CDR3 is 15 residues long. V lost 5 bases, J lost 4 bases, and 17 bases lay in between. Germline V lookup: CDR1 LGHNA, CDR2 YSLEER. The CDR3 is CASSERIQGFYGYTF. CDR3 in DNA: TGCGCCAGCAGCGAGAGGATACAGGGCTTCTATGGCTACACCTTC.

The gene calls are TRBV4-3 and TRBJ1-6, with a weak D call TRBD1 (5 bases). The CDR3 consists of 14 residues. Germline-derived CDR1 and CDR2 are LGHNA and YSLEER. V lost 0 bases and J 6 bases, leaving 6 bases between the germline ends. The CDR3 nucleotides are TGCGCCAGCAGCCAAGATAGGGGTAATTCACCCCTCCACTTT. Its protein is CASSQDRGNSPLHF.

The CDR3 DNA reads as TGTGCCAGCAGTTACCTTGAAAGCTCCTATAATTCACCCCTCCACTTT. As protein: CASSYLESSYNSPLHF. The chain joins TRBV6-5 to TRBJ1-6; D uncertain. Germline CDR1 MNHEY, CDR2 SVGAGI. The CDR3 contains 16 residues. With 2 bases removed from V and 0 bases from J, the gap between germline ends came to 8 bases.

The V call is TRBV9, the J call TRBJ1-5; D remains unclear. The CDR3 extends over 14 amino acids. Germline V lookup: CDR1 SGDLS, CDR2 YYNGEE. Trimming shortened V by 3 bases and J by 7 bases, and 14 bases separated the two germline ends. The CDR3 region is CASSGGLPDQPQHF. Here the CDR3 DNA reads TGTGCCAGCAGCGGGGGTCTCCCGGACCAGCCCCAGCATTTT.